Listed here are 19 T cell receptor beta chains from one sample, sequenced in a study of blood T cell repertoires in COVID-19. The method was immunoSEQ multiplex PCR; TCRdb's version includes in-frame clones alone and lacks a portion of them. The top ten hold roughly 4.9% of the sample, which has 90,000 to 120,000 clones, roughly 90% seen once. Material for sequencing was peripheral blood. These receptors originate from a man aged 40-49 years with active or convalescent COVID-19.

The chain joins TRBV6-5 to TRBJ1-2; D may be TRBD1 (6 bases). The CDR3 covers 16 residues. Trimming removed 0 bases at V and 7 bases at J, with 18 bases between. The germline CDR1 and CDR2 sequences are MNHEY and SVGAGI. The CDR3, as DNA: TGTGCCAGCAGTTACTCCACCCGGGGGGCTTTAAGTGGCTACACCTTC. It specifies CASSYSTRGALSGYTF.

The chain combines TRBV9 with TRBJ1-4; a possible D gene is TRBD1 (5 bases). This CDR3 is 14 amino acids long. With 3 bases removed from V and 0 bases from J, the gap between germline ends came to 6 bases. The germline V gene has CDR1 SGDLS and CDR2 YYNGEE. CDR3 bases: TGTGCCAGCAGCGAGACAGCAACTAATGAAAAACTGTTTTTT. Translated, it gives CASSETATNEKLFF.

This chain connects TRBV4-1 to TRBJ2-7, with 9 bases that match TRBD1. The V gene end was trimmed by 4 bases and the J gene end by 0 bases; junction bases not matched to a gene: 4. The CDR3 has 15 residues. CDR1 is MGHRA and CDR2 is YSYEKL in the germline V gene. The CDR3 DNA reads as TGCGCCAGCAGCCGAGGGGGACAGGGCTCCTACGAGCAGTACTTC. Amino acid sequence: CASSRGGQGSYEQYF.

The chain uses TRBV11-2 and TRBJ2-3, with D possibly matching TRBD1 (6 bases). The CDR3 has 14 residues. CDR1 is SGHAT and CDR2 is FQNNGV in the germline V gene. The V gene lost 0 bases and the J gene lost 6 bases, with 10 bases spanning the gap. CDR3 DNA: TGTGCCAGCAGCTTAGACGGCAGGGGCGATACGCAGTATTTT. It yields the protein CASSLDGRGDTQYF.

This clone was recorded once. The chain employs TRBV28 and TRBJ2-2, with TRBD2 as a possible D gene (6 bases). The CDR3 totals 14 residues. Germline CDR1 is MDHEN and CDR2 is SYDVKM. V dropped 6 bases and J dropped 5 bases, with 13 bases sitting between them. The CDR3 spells CASSVLGGTGELFF. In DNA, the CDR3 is TGTGCCAGCAGCGTATTGGGAGGAACCGGGGAGCTGTTTTTT.

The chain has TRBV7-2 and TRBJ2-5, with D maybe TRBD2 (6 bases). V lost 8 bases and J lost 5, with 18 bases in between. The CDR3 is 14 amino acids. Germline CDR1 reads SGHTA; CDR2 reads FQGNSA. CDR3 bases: TGTGCCAGCTCGGGCGGGGCCGCCCGGGAGACCCAGTACTTC. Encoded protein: CASSGGAARETQYF. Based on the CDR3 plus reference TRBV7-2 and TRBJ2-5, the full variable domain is GAGVSQSPSNKVTEKGKDVELRCDPISGHTALYWYRQSLGQGLEFLIYFQGNSAPDKSGLPSDRFSAERTGGSVSTLTIQRTQQEDSAVYLCASSGGAARETQYFGPGTRLLVL.

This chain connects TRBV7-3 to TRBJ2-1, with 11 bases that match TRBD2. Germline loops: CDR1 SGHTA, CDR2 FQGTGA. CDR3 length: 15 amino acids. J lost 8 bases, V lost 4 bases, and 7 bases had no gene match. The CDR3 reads CASSYSSGRIYEQFF. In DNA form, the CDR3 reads TGTGCCAGCAGCTACTCTAGCGGGAGGATCTATGAGCAGTTCTTC.

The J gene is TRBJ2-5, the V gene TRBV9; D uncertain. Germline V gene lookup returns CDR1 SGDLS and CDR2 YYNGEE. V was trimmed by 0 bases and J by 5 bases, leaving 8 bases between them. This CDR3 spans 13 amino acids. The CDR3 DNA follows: TGTGCCAGCAGCGTAGAGTGGGCGGAGACCCAGTACTTC. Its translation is CASSVEWAETQYF.

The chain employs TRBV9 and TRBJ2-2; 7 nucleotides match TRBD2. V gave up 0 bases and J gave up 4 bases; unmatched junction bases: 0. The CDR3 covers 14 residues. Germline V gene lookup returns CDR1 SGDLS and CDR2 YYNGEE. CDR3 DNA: TGTGCCAGCAGCGTAGCGGGAGGCACCGGGGAGCTGTTTTTT. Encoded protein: CASSVAGGTGELFF.

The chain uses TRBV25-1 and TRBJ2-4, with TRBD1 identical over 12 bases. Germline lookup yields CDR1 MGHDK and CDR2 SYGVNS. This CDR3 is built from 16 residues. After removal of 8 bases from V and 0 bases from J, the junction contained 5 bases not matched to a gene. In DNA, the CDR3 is TGTGCCAGCGGGGACAGGGGGCGCGGAGCCAAAAACATTCAGTACTTC. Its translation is CASGDRGRGAKNIQYF. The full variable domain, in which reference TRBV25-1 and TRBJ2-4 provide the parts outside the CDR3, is EADIYQTPRYLVIGTGKKITLECSQTMGHDKMYWYQQDPGMELHLIHYSYGVNSTEKGDLSSESTVSRIRTEHFPLTLESARPSHTSQYLCASGDRGRGAKNIQYFGAGTRLSVL.

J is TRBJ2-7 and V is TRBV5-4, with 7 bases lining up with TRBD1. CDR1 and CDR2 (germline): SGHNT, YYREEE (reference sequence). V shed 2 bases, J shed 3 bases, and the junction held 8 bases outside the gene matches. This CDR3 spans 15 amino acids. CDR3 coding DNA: TGTGCCAGCAGCTTACGACAGGGCCTTTTCTACGAGCAGTACTTC. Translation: CASSLRQGLFYEQYF. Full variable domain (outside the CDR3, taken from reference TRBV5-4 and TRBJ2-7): ETGVTQSPTHLIKTRGQQVTLRCSSQSGHNTVSWYQQALGQGPQFIFQYYREEENGRGNFPPRFSGLQFPNYSSELNVNALELDDSALYLCASSLRQGLFYEQYFGPGTRLTVT.

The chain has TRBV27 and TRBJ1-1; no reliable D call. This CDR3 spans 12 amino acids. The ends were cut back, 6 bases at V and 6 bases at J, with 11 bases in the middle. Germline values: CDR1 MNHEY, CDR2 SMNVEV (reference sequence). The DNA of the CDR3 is TGTGCCAGCAGGACTAGTCTCGCTGAAGCTTTCTTT. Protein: CASRTSLAEAFF.

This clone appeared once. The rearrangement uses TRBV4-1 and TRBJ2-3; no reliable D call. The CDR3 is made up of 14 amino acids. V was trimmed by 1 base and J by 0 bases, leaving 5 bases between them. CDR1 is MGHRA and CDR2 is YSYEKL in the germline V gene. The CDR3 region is CASSQVRSTDTQYF. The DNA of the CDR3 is TGCGCCAGCAGCCAAGTCCGTAGCACAGATACGCAGTATTTT.

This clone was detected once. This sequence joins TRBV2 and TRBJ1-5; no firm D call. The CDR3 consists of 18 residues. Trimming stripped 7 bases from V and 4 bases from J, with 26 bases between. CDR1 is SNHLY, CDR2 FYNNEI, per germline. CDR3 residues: CASKERGGSKLGNQPQHF. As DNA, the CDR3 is TGTGCCAGCAAAGAACGTGGAGGATCCAAGCTCGGTAATCAGCCCCAGCATTTT.

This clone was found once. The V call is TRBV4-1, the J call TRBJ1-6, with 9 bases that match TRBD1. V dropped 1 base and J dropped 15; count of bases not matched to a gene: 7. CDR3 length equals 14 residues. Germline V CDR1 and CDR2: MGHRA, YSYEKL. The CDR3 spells CASSQVYGQGNLHF. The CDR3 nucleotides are TGCGCCAGCAGCCAAGTGTACGGACAGGGGAACCTCCACTTT.

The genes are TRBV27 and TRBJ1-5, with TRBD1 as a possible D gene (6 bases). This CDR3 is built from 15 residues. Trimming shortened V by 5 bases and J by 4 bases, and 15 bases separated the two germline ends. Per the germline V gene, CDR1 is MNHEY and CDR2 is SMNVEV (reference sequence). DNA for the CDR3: TGTGCCAGCAGTCCCGCCGGACAGATGAATCAGCCCCAGCATTTT. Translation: CASSPAGQMNQPQHF.

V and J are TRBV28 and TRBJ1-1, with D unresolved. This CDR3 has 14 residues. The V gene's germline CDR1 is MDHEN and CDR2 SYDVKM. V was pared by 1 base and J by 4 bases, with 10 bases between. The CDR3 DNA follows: TGTGCCAGCAGTTTATCGGGGAGATCCACTGAAGCTTTCTTT. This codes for CASSLSGRSTEAFF.

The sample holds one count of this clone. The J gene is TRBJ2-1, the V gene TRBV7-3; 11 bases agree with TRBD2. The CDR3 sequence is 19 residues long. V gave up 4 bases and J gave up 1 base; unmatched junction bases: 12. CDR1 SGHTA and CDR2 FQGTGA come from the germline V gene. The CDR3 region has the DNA TGTGCCAGCAGCTCAAAGGGTAGCGGGAGGGGCGAGTCCTACAATGAGCAGTTCTTC. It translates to CASSSKGSGRGESYNEQFF.

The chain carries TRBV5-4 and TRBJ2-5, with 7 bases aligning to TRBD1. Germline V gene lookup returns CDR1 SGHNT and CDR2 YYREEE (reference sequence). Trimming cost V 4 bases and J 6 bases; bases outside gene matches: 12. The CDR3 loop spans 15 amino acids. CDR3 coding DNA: TGTGCCAGCAGCGCGAACCCGGGACAGCCACAGACCCAGTACTTC. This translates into CASSANPGQPQTQYF.